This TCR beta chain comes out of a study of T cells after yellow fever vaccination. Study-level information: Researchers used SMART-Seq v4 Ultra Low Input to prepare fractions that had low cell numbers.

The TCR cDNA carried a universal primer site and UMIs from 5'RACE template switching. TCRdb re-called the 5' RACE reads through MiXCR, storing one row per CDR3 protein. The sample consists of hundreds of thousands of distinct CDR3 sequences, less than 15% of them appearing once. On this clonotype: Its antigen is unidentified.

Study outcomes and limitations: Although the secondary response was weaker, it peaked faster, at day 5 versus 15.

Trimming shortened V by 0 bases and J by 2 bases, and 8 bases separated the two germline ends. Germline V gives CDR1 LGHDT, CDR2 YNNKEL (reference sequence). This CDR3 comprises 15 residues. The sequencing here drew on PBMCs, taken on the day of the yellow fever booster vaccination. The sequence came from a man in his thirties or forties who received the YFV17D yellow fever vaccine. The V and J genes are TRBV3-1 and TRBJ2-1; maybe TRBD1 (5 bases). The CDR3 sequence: CASSQDQGTYNEQFF. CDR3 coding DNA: TGTGCCAGCAGCCAAGATCAGGGTACCTACAATGAGCAGTTCTTC.